This note documents a single T cell receptor beta chain sequence. As yet, its antigen is unknown. CDR1 is MRHNA and CDR2 is SNTAGT in the germline V gene. The CDR3 consists of 12 residues. V was cut by 9 bases and J by 3 bases, with 12 bases left in between. The data are from a study of T cell responses to AZD1222 COVID-19 vaccine. Study-wide findings and caveats: There were repertoire samples only from the period after the peak T cell response.

TCRdb's table, derived via immunoSEQ multiplex PCR, lists solely in-frame clones and lacks some. The sample carries roughly 150,000 clones, around 88% recorded once. The clonotype originates from an adult in good health. The material was peripheral blood, obtained on day 0 of MenACWY control vaccination. V and J are TRBV6-4 and TRBJ2-7; D could derive from TRBD1 or TRBD2 (5 bases each). CDR3 nucleotides: TGTGCCAGATGGGACCCGGGCTACGAGCAGTACTTC. As protein: CARWDPGYEQYF.